Listed here are 21 T cell receptor beta chains from one sample, sequenced in a study of T cell responses to AZD1222 COVID-19 vaccine (dated by TCRdb to the early 2020s). This specimen's time point label, interpreted: baseline before first vaccination. Libraries were prepared through the immunoSEQ multiplex PCR assay. What TCRdb holds here is the immuneACCESS table cut down to in-frame rearrangements. Part of the clones is not present; checked against another copy, under half of the missing clones reflect an unresolved V gene, and the others are unexplained. The sample table holds around 110,000 clones, of which roughly 87% were seen once. Around 7.5% of the sample lies in the top ten. Material: peripheral blood, obtained on day 0 of AZD1222 vaccination. The source is an adult in good health.

V gene TRBV12-5 combines with J gene TRBJ2-3; 16 nucleotides match TRBD2. The V and J ends lost 4 bases and 0 bases, in that order; junction bases with no gene match: 22. Germline CDR1 and CDR2: LGHNT and FRNRAP. The CDR3 covers 24 residues. CDR3 sequence: CASGYYTPGLAGGRTLTSTDTQYF. CDR3 DNA sequence: TGTGCTAGTGGTTACTATACCCCGGGACTAGCGGGAGGGCGTACCTTAACTAGCACAGATACGCAGTATTTT.

V usage is TRBV24-1 and J usage is TRBJ2-1; possible D gene TRBD2, 7 bases. Trimming pared 5 bases from V and 7 bases from J, leaving 11 bases between. Looked up from germline, CDR1 is KGHDR and CDR2 is SFDVKD. The CDR3 has 13 amino acids. The CDR3 DNA sequence: TGTGCCACCAGTGTCCGGGGGGCGAATGAGCAGTTCTTC. It yields the protein CATSVRGANEQFF.

J is TRBJ1-1 and V is TRBV6-5, with D perhaps matching TRBD1 (5 bases). The CDR3 length is 14 residues. Trimming left V 7 bases short and J 4 bases short, with 16 bases between. Germline CDR1 reads MNHEY; CDR2 reads SVGAGI. This chain's CDR3 is CASNPGPSTTEAFF. CDR3 sequence (DNA): TGTGCCAGCAATCCGGGACCGTCGACCACTGAAGCTTTCTTT.

The rearrangement links TRBV6-6 to TRBJ1-2; unclear D gene. The CDR3 is 15 amino acids. CDR1 and CDR2 from the germline V gene are MNHNY and SVGAGI (reference sequence). The V and J ends lost 6 bases and 5 bases respectively, with 19 bases between them. CDR3 DNA: TGTGCCAGCAGCCAACCAGGTGACCCCTCGTATGGCTACACCTTC. Translation gives CASSQPGDPSYGYTF.

This chain joins TRBV28 and TRBJ2-6; perhaps TRBD2 as D (5 bases). CDR1 MDHEN and CDR2 SYDVKM come from the germline V gene. This CDR3 has 15 amino acids. Trimming pared 10 bases from V and 0 bases from J, leaving 13 bases between. CDR3 residues: CATHLGVSGANVLTF. CDR3 DNA sequence: TGTGCCACCCACCTCGGGGTCTCTGGGGCCAACGTCCTGACTTTC.

This sequence joins TRBV5-6 and TRBJ2-3; 10 positions agree with TRBD2. The V gene end was trimmed by 2 bases and the J gene end by 4 bases; junction bases not matched to a gene: 4. The CDR3 contains 15 residues. Germline V gene lookup returns CDR1 SGHDT and CDR2 YYEEEE. CDR3 in amino acids: CASSFPLAGPDTQYF. DNA for the CDR3: TGTGCCAGCAGCTTCCCACTAGCGGGACCAGATACGCAGTATTTT.

This chain links TRBV5-6 with TRBJ2-7; 12 bases are shared with TRBD2. The CDR3 totals 18 residues. The germline CDR1 and CDR2 sequences are SGHDT and YYEEEE. The trim removed 2 bases at V and 0 bases at J, leaving 9 bases unmatched. The CDR3 spells CASSLGLAGLESSYEQYF. Here the CDR3 DNA reads TGTGCCAGCAGCTTAGGACTAGCGGGATTGGAGAGCTCCTACGAGCAGTACTTC.

J is TRBJ2-7 and V is TRBV10-3; the D is unclear. The germline V and J ends were trimmed by 4 bases and 0 bases, with 13 bases remaining between them. The germline CDR1 and CDR2 sequences are ENHRY and SYGVKD. The CDR3 covers 15 residues. The CDR3 nucleotides are TGTGCCATCAGTGGGAAGGACGGAAGCTCCTACGAGCAGTACTTC. It translates to CAISGKDGSSYEQYF.

The V and J genes are TRBV19 and TRBJ2-2, with D possibly matching TRBD1 (6 bases). Germline values: CDR1 LNHDA, CDR2 SQIVND (reference sequence). The CDR3 contains 15 residues. Trimming shortened V by 6 bases and J by 3 bases, and 14 bases separated the two germline ends. The DNA of the CDR3 is TGTGCCAGTAGCACGCAGGGGTATTACACCGGGGAGCTGTTTTTT. Residues: CASSTQGYYTGELFF.

The chain recombines TRBV28 with TRBJ1-2; 8 bases fit TRBD1. Germline CDR1 and CDR2: MDHEN and SYDVKM. V lost 8 bases to trimming and J lost 8 bases; unmatched junction nucleotides: 13. The CDR3 runs to 14 residues. This CDR3 reads CASASYGQGEGYTF. CDR3 DNA: TGTGCCAGCGCTTCTTATGGACAGGGTGAAGGCTACACCTTC.

V is TRBV9 and J is TRBJ2-5, with D maybe TRBD2 (6 bases). From germline, CDR1 is SGDLS and CDR2 YYNGEE. There are 15 residues in the CDR3. Trimming pared 4 bases from V and 4 bases from J, leaving 17 bases between. The CDR3 sequence is CASSPHRGDSETQYF. For the CDR3, the DNA is TGTGCCAGCAGCCCCCACAGAGGGGACTCAGAGACCCAGTACTTC.

The chain links TRBV5-4 to TRBJ1-3; D gene unclear. The CDR3 sequence is 12 residues long. V was shortened by 4 bases and J by 4 bases, with 6 bases between the two germline ends. CDR1 and CDR2 (germline): SGHNT, YYREEE (reference sequence). As DNA, the CDR3 is TGTGCCAGCAGCCTTCAGGGAAACACCATATATTTT. Translating gives CASSLQGNTIYF.

The chain employs TRBV30 and TRBJ1-4, with D uncertain. This CDR3 spans 12 amino acids. Trimming shortened V by 2 bases and J by 4 bases, and 5 bases separated the two germline ends. Germline CDR1 and CDR2: GTSNPN and SVGIG (reference sequence). The CDR3 protein is CAWSFLNEKLFF. The CDR3 DNA follows: TGTGCCTGGAGTTTTCTTAATGAAAAACTGTTTTTT. The full variable domain, with the rest looked up from reference TRBV30 and TRBJ1-4, is SQTIHQWPATLVQPVGSPLSLECTVEGTSNPNLYWYRQAAGRGLQLLFYSVGIGQISSEVPQNLSASRPQDRQFILSSKKLLLSDSGFYLCAWSFLNEKLFFGSGTQLSVL.

This sequence joins TRBV6-5 and TRBJ2-5, with 9 bases aligning to TRBD1. The CDR3 loop spans 15 amino acids. The junction had 6 bases not matched to a gene; V was cut back by 2 bases and J by 5 bases. From germline, CDR1 is MNHEY and CDR2 SVGAGI. For the CDR3, the DNA is TGTGCCAGCAGTTACGGGACAGGGTCGGGGGAGACCCAGTACTTC. Amino acids: CASSYGTGSGETQYF.

CDR3 amino acids: CATSEFGGNQHF. DNA of the CDR3: TGTGCCACCAGTGAGTTCGGGGGGAACCAGCATTTT. This chain connects TRBV24-1 to TRBJ1-5; possibly TRBD1 for D (5 bases). The germline CDR1 and CDR2 sequences are KGHDR and SFDVKD. This CDR3 comprises 12 residues. With 4 bases removed from V and 12 bases from J, the gap between germline ends came to 12 bases.

The J gene is TRBJ1-1, the V gene TRBV7-9; unclear D gene. The CDR3 is 13 residues long. V dropped 5 bases and J dropped 2 bases, with 9 bases sitting between them. The germline V gene has CDR1 SEHNR and CDR2 FQNEAQ (reference sequence). CDR3 sequence reads: CASSQTHNTEAFF. In nucleotides, the CDR3 is TGTGCCAGCAGCCAAACTCACAACACTGAAGCTTTCTTT.

The chain is built from TRBV11-2 and TRBJ1-1; D not resolved. V lost 8 bases and J lost 6, with 16 bases in between. CDR1 is SGHAT and CDR2 is FQNNGV in the germline V gene. This CDR3 region has 13 residues. CDR3 sequence (DNA): TGTGCCAGCCGAAAAAACGGGTTGCCTGAAGCTTTCTTT. The encoded protein is CASRKNGLPEAFF.

This sequence joins TRBV7-3 and TRBJ1-1; 9 bases are shared with TRBD1. The CDR3 loop spans 13 amino acids. CDR1 and CDR2 from the germline V gene are SGHTA and FQGTGA. J was trimmed by 5 bases and V by 5 bases; bases with no gene match: 3. CDR3 region: CASSVTGGTEAFF. The CDR3 region has the DNA TGTGCCAGCAGCGTGACAGGGGGGACTGAAGCTTTCTTT. The full variable domain, rest sourced from reference TRBV7-3 and TRBJ1-1, is GAGVSQTPSNKVTEKGKYVELRCDPISGHTALYWYRQSLGQGPEFLIYFQGTGAADDSGLPNDRFFAVRPEGSVSTLKIQRTERGDSAVYLCASSVTGGTEAFFGQGTRLTVV.

The CDR3 is CASTPTPGAPSTEAFF. In DNA form, the CDR3 reads TGCGCCAGCACACCCACCCCCGGGGCGCCGAGCACTGAAGCTTTCTTT. The chain is built from TRBV4-1 and TRBJ1-1; D might be TRBD1 (5 bases). V was trimmed by 7 bases and J by 4 bases, leaving 22 bases between them. Looked up from germline, CDR1 is MGHRA and CDR2 is YSYEKL. The CDR3 runs to 16 residues.

The gene calls are TRBV28 and TRBJ1-3; 7 nucleotides align to TRBD1. This CDR3 region has 15 residues. Per the germline V gene, CDR1 is MDHEN and CDR2 is SYDVKM. The V and J ends lost 7 bases and 4 bases, in that order; junction bases with no gene match: 10. CDR3 nucleotides: TGTGCCAGCAATCCCGACAGGGCAGTAGGAAACACCATATATTTT. Translating gives CASNPDRAVGNTIYF.

This clone was seen just once. This chain joins TRBV11-3 and TRBJ2-3; D may be TRBD2 (6 bases). The germline V and J ends were trimmed by 6 bases and 2 bases, with 12 bases remaining between them. The CDR3 sequence is 14 residues long. CDR1 SGHNT and CDR2 YENEEA come from the germline V gene. The CDR3 region is CASSLGTVTDTQYF. For the CDR3, the DNA is TGTGCCAGCAGTCTCGGGACTGTCACAGATACGCAGTATTTT. Based on the CDR3 plus reference TRBV11-3 and TRBJ2-3, the full variable domain is EAGVVQSPRYKIIEKKQPVAFWCNPISGHNTLYWYLQNLGQGPELLIRYENEEAVDDSQLPKDRFSAERLKGVDSTLKIQPAELGDSAVYLCASSLGTVTDTQYFGPGTRLTVL.